This TCR beta chain was captured in a study of cytomegalovirus exposure and HLA in healthy donors (dated 2017 in TCRdb). The study in broad terms: According to an earlier analysis of 587 of the donors, roughly 180 million T cells yielded 117 million unique TCR beta sequences and approximately 300 Gb of sequence data. Roughly 300 gigabases of sequencing data and roughly 80 million unique TCR sequences made up an early release that covered over 550 HLA-typed donors. Of the approximately 400 genotyped donors, roughly 80% fell in the genetic ancestry cluster associated with self-reported Caucasian donors. The study was designed to test whether signatures of past pathogen exposure could be identified by cataloging public T cell receptors. The study profiled the T cell repertoires of under 700 subjects by immunosequencing and related them to cytomegalovirus serostatus. Along with the approximately 700-subject first cohort, a separate validation cohort of around 120 different subjects was used. High-throughput TCR immunosequencing, statistical association of individual TCRs with disease status, and machine learning were combined to predict cytomegalovirus infection status. In a later analysis, previously published TCR beta repertoires from some 640 donors were re-analyzed and high-resolution HLA genotyping was added so that TCR occurrence patterns could be studied. In the later analysis, no new phenotypic data were used to find candidate immune exposures; instead, reliance was placed on TCR beta sequences and their occurrence across donors. An earlier analysis of some 500 of the donors used high-throughput TCR beta sequencing to judge whether each TCR beta V gene segment behaved as functional or pseudogenic. Alongside the repertoire data, information on donor age, sex, ethnicity and CMV serostatus was compiled. A later genetic analysis used genome-wide SNP genotypes for about 60% of the roughly 700 donors, treating that subset as a discovery cohort. All discovery cohort repertoires had been generated on a single sequencing platform. HLA typing covered class I and class II loci at four-digit resolution. Typing coverage differed by locus: A, B, C, DRB1 and DQB1 were typed in about 620-640 donors, DQA1 in 500 to 550, DPA1 in approximately 610, and DPB1 in approximately 450. Several DR-DQ haplotypes were handled as single units for association and clustering because linkage in the cohort was strong. Among some 410 genotyped donors of the cohort, an average of 235,054 unique TCR beta nucleotide sequences were sequenced per donor, around 20% of them non-productive. General study outcomes and caveats: Most TCR sequences were seen in very few donors, while some public TCRs were found in many individuals. The study listed 150 to 200 TCR beta chains as associated with cytomegalovirus. Most CMV-associated TCR beta chains appeared to be HLA-restricted in a later analysis, and the HLA associations seemed to be driven largely by CMV exposure. In an earlier analysis of approximately 590 of the donors, most TCR beta V segments appeared in productive rearrangements about 87% or about 30% of the time, broadly matching IMGT annotations. A later genetic analysis reported fewer N-insertions in productive TCRs among donors in an Asian-associated ancestry cluster than the approximately 700-donor mean. A later analysis associated 16,951 TCR beta sequences with specific HLA alleles at a false discovery rate of 0.05. A few of the identified cytomegalovirus-associated TCR beta chains were confirmed in vitro to be specific for cytomegalovirus antigens. Correlated functional status among segregating V segments might be attributable to linkage disequilibrium, but an unknown experimental factor could not be ruled out. A later analysis found that TCR association rates varied across HLA loci, with DRB1 alleles showing the most associated TCRs and HLA-C alleles the fewest. Some IMGT-functional V segments, including TRBV6-2 and TRBV6-3, could not be told apart with the 87-base-pair reads, so those segments were excluded. A further reported finding was that TCR beta sequences accurately predicted the HLA-A and HLA-B alleles for most subjects in the first cohort. HLA typing was unavailable for some donors at each locus, so association tests used only the typed subset. Only TCR beta chains were sequenced in this cohort, and the absence of alpha or paired-chain data limited detectable features. The only immune exposure information available for the cohort was CMV serostatus. Roughly uniform sequencing depth across donors was assumed in presence/absence analyses, although this assumption may not hold. Several of the top co-occurrence clusters appeared to be linked to parvovirus B19, influenza, CMV and Epstein-Barr virus, according to a later analysis. The classifier was reported to diagnose cytomegalovirus status with high specificity and sensitivity in both the original cohort and the validation cohort. Compared with equally common non-associated chains, HLA-associated TCR beta chains in a later analysis were more clonally expanded and had lower generation probabilities. V-gene and J-gene trimming of TCR beta chains was associated with a missense DCLRE1C variant in a later genetic analysis, and the association was replicated in an independent cohort. When HLA alleles, especially DR and DQ, strongly co-occurred, attributing TCR associations to individual alleles was difficult. A cluster of highly shared sequence variants was judged likely to be a technical artifact of the sequencing pipeline. The earlier analysis of approximately 540 of the donors excluded some 16 rarely observed V segments, including chromosome 9 orphons, because counts were too low. It was suggested by the authors that the approach could potentially be generalized to other disease states and immunological phenotypes.

The cohort was made up of about 610 healthy bone marrow donors. All cohort members were sampled while nominally healthy, although unrecorded immune exposures were likely present. The donor was CMV seronegative and belonged to the group of around 400 seronegative cohort members. A peripheral blood sample was provided by each donor, and peripheral blood mononuclear cells were used for TCR beta sequencing. Genomic DNA was extracted from the blood cell samples with the Qiagen DNeasy Blood Extraction Kit. The method behind the library was the immunoSEQ multiplex PCR assay. A mixture of 60 forward primers for TCR Vbeta segments and 13 reverse primers for TCR Jbeta segments was used in the multiplex PCR. The CDR3 region of rearranged TCR beta genes was amplified from genomic DNA by a multiplex PCR assay. The amplified TCR beta libraries were sequenced on the Illumina HiSeq System as 87-base-pair reads. Under the source paper's analysis protocol: A later analysis tallied 75 million to 85 million unique TCR beta chains across the 610 or so repertoires, and approximately 9.9 million of those chains were shared by two or more donors. Raw reads were error-corrected and collapsed into unique sequences with a nearest-neighbor algorithm that merged closely related sequences to remove PCR and sequencing errors. To assign V, D and J gene segments, CDR3 sequences were aligned to IMGT reference sequences. For a sequence to be retained, a match of at least six nucleotides to both a V gene segment and a J gene segment was required. Rearrangements were called productive when the CDR3 lacked stop codons and stayed in frame with V and J; all others were non-productive. CDR3 was defined by IMGT convention, running from the second conserved V-encoded cysteine to the conserved J-encoded phenylalanine. In an earlier analysis of around 570 of the donors, sequences lacking an unambiguous match to a single V gene segment were excluded. In an earlier analysis of some 590 of the donors, V segments were called functional above 56.7% productive rearrangements and were called segregating when the between-donor standard deviation exceeded 5%. A statistical classification framework was built to diagnose cytomegalovirus status from the catalog of TCR beta chain sequences. In a later analysis, V and J genes were assigned by comparing TCR nucleotide sequences against IMGT/GENE-DB human TR gene sequences. Using the TCRdist pipeline, a later analysis assigned CDR3 sequences along with most-parsimonious VDJ recombination scenarios. In a later analysis, each TCR beta chain was defined by its CDR3 amino acid sequence together with its V-gene family, and reads lacking a unique V-gene family were excluded. As a way to deal with suspected cross-contamination and a sequencing artifact, a later analysis dropped approximately 590 nucleotide sequences that were highly shared and had low generation probability. For each public chain, a later analysis derived a clonal expansion index from normalized ranks of inferred template counts within each repertoire. A later analysis computed generation probabilities with a VDJ recombination model fitted to out-of-frame rearrangements, and checked the results against IGoR. In a later analysis, TCR-TCR, TCR-HLA and TCR-CMV co-occurrence was scored with hypergeometric tests, and a repertoire-size bias correction was applied to TCR pairs. A later analysis estimated false discovery rates by permuting HLA or CMV assignments 20 times. A later analysis grouped co-occurring TCRs with DBSCAN, adding TCRdist sequence similarity when clustering within HLA-allele-positive subsets. Repertoires with fewer than 30,000 or more than 120,000 public chains, plus five repertoires with anomalous nucleotide sharing, were excluded from co-occurrence clustering. TCRdb took over this immuneACCESS table, retaining in-frame rearrangements with V and J assigned. Such tables are incomplete; in checked studies, under half of the missing clones stem from an unresolved V gene, and the remainder is unexplained. V and J calls and clone size are given by that table; D and trimming were obtained from the DNA. The sample table records about 40,000 clones; approximately 75% of these occur just once. The ten largest clones represent approximately 3.5% of the sample.

From V the trimming removes 1 base and from J it removes 2 bases, while the gene matches leave 8 bases of the junction unaccounted for. The CDR3 spans 18 residues, from the cysteine through the phenylalanine. Only the CDR3 portion is preserved as DNA: 54 bases, with reading frame beginning at the first base. Reading the germline V gene gives CDR1 MGHRA and CDR2 YSYEKL. A note on this clone: Its binding antigen is unknown. No base quality information exists; no much larger clone differs at one position.

The source material was PBMCs. The clonotype originates from a middle-aged man in good health and CMV-seronegative. The sequence joins TRBV4-1 to TRBJ2-1; 10 central nucleotides agree with TRBD2. CDR3 loop: CASSQVGSGGTPYNEQFF. The nucleotide sequence reads as follows: TGCGCCAGCAGCCAAGTCGGTAGCGGGGGGACGCCCTACAATGAGCAGTTCTTC.